The 5 T cell receptor beta chains in this list originate from one sample, sequenced in a study of T cells in Graves' hyperthyroidism and ophthalmopathy. Using RNA transcripts as the source, TCR beta CDR3 regions were amplified. When the TCR CDR3 underwent first-round RT-PCR, the HTBI primer set was used. Each CDR3 protein is one row after TCRdb ran MiXCR on the multiplex PCR reads. The table includes fewer than 900,000 distinct CDR3 sequences, around 15% detected once. The source material was blood. The source is a man aged 18 to 29 with Graves' hyperthyroidism.

This clonotype was observed a handful of times. This chain uses TRBV20-1 with TRBJ1-5; tentatively, D is TRBD1 (5 bases). Trimming removed 0 bases at V and 0 bases at J, with 12 bases between. Per germline, CDR1 DFQATT and CDR2 SNEGSKA (reference sequence). The CDR3 has 16 residues. CDR3 protein: CSARDLAGTSNQPQHF. The CDR3 coding sequence is TGCAGTGCTAGAGATCTGGCAGGGACTAGCAATCAGCCCCAGCATTTT.

This clonotype has more than one count but fewer than ten. The chain links TRBV4-1 to TRBJ1-1; D perhaps matches TRBD1 (5 bases). The CDR3 has 14 amino acids. CDR1 and CDR2 from the germline V gene are MGHRA and YSYEKL. V shed 2 bases and J shed 1 base, with 8 bases lying between them. The CDR3 DNA reads as TGCGCCAGCAGCCAATGGGACGAGAACACTGAAGCTTTCTTT. The encoded protein is CASSQWDENTEAFF.

This sequence joins TRBV5-6 and TRBJ1-1, with D unclear. Trimming took 1 base from V and 8 from J, leaving 12 bases between them. Per germline, CDR1 SGHDT and CDR2 YYEEEE. The CDR3 has 13 amino acids. The CDR3 spells CASSLLTVKEAFF. The CDR3 DNA reads TGTGCCAGCAGCTTGCTGACTGTCAAAGAAGCTTTCTTT.

The genes are TRBV18 and TRBJ1-1, with 9 bases aligning to TRBD1. This CDR3 spans 16 amino acids. Trimming at V came to 0 bases and at J to 5 bases, leaving 7 bases not matched to a gene. The germline V gene encodes CDR1 KGHSH and CDR2 LQKENI. As DNA, the CDR3 is TGTGCCAGCTCACCACCGGTCGGGACAGGGATGACTGAAGCTTTCTTT. As protein: CASSPPVGTGMTEAFF.

This chain links TRBV5-1 with TRBJ2-5; D tentatively fits TRBD1 or TRBD2 (7 bases each). Trimming took off 4 bases at V and 0 bases at J, with 16 bases between the two ends. The CDR3 runs 16 residues. CDR1 is SGHRS, CDR2 YFSETQ, per germline. Here the CDR3 DNA reads TGCGCCAGCAGCCCCTTCAGGGGGGGGTACCAAGAGACCCAGTACTTC. It yields the protein CASSPFRGGYQETQYF.